The 6 T cell receptor beta chains given below trace back to one sample, sequenced in a study of OX40 agonist ivuxolimab in advanced cancers. Libraries were prepared by immunoSEQ multiplex PCR; TCRdb keeps only in-frame clonotypes and omits some of them. The table lists about 69,000 clones, over 60% of them singletons. The sequencing used CD4+ or CD8+ T cells sorted from blood, collected in a trial of the OX40 agonist ivuxolimab. These receptors originate from an adult with an advanced solid tumor such as melanoma, head and neck, liver or kidney cancer.

This clone showed up just once. The chain recombines TRBV2 with TRBJ1-4; D not resolved. Trimming took 3 bases from V and 11 from J, leaving 7 bases between them. The CDR3 loop spans 11 amino acids. Germline assignment: CDR1 SNHLY and CDR2 FYNNEI. The DNA for the CDR3 is TGTGCCAGCAGTGATGAGGGTAAACTGTTTTTT. This encodes CASSDEGKLFF.

This clone qualifies as medium-sized (0.01 to 0.1%). The chain is built from TRBV20-1 and TRBJ1-1; no definite D call. Germline V gene data show CDR1 as DFQATT and CDR2 as SNEGSKA (reference sequence). V lost 4 bases to trimming and J lost 1 base, with 4 bases between them. The CDR3 covers 11 residues. The CDR3 is CSANPNTEAFF. The CDR3 nucleotides are TGCAGTGCTAACCCGAACACTGAAGCTTTCTTT.

The genes are TRBV30 and TRBJ1-3; D ambiguous. The ends were cut back, 0 bases at V and 3 bases at J, with 9 bases in the middle. CDR3 length: 14 residues. Germline V gene data show CDR1 as GTSNPN and CDR2 as SVGIG (reference sequence). The CDR3 is CAWSVAGSGNTIYF. CDR3 in DNA: TGTGCCTGGAGTGTAGCGGGGAGTGGAAACACCATATATTTT.

In this sample, this clone turned up once. The genes are TRBV29-1 and TRBJ2-1; D is uncertain. The V end lost 4 bases, the J end lost 7 bases, and 14 bases lay between the germline ends. The CDR3 runs 13 residues. Looked up from germline, CDR1 is SQVTM and CDR2 is ANQGSEA. This CDR3 is CSVGSGQSNEQFF. The CDR3 coding sequence is TGCAGCGTTGGGTCCGGGCAGTCAAATGAGCAGTTCTTC.

This clone was picked up one time. V gene TRBV28 combines with J gene TRBJ2-7, with 9 positions matching TRBD2. CDR1 is MDHEN and CDR2 is SYDVKM in the germline V gene. J gave up 3 bases and V 5 bases, and 8 bases lay outside the gene matches. The CDR3 extends over 15 amino acids. CDR3 residues: CASSETSGFDYEQYF. The CDR3 DNA is TGTGCCAGCAGTGAGACTAGCGGCTTTGACTACGAGCAGTACTTC.

This sequence joins TRBV11-2 and TRBJ2-1, with D perhaps assigned TRBD1 or TRBD2 (5 bases each). Trimming removed 4 bases from V and 9 bases from J, with 22 bases in between. The germline V gene has CDR1 SGHAT and CDR2 FQNNGV. This CDR3 is 16 amino acids long. The CDR3 region is CASSSSPGTGWGEQFF. CDR3 DNA sequence: TGTGCCAGCAGCTCCTCACCGGGGACCGGGTGGGGTGAGCAGTTCTTC.